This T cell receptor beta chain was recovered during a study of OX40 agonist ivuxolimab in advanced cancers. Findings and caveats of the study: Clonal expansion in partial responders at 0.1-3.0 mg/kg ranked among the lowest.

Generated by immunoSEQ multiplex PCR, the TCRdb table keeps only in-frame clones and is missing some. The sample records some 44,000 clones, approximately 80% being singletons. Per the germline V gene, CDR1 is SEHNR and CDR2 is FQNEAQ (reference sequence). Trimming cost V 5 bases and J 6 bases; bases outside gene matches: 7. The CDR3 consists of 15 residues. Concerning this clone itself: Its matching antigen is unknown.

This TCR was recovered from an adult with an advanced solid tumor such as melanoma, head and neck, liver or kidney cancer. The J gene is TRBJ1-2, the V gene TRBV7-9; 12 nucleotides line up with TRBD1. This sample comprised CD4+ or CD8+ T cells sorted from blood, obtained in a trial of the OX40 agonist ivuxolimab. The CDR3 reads CASSGGTGGYHGYTF. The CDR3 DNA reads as TGTGCCAGCAGCGGGGGGACAGGGGGCTACCATGGCTACACCTTC.